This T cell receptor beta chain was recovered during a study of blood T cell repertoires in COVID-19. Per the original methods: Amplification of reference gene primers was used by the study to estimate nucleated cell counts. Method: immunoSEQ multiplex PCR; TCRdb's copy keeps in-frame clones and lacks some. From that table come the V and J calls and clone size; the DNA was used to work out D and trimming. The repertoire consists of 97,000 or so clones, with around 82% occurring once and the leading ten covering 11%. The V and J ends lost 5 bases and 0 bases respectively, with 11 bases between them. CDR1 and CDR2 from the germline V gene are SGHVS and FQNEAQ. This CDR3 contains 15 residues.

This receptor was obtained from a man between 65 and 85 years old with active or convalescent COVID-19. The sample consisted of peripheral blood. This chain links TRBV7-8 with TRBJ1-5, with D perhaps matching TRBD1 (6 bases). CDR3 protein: CASSTDRYSNQPQHF. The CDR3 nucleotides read TGTGCCAGCAGCACTGACAGGTATAGCAATCAGCCCCAGCATTTT.